This T cell receptor beta chain is drawn from a study of cytotoxic CD8 clonotypes in ibrutinib-treated CLL. Overall study: An average of 255,043 productive templates and 94,082 productive rearrangements was obtained per sample. Whole-study results and caveats: Baseline levels of clonality went above those of age-matched healthy donors and moved with circulating CD8+ T-cell counts.

The intended depth for sequencing was 1 in 200,000 to 1 in 1 million T cells. The protocol was immunoSEQ multiplex PCR, while the TCRdb copy is restricted to in-frame clones and leaves out a portion. The sample has around 50,000 clones; 45% to 60% are singletons. Note on this clone: Antigen specificity is unknown.

The CDR3 has 15 residues. Germline V lookup: CDR1 MNHNS, CDR2 SASEGT. The ends were cut back, 3 bases at V and 8 bases at J, with 17 bases in the middle. Genomic DNA for TCR beta libraries, around 2 micrograms, came from cryopreserved PBMCs. The genes are TRBV6-1 and TRBJ2-1; D possibly matches TRBD1 or TRBD2 (5 bases each). The origin of this receptor is a human donor with chronic lymphocytic leukemia. This material consisted of PBMCs, taken after 24 months of ibrutinib treatment. The CDR3 sequence is CASSDSGRPGDEQFF. Written as DNA, the CDR3 is TGTGCCAGCAGTGACTCGGGACGGCCTGGGGATGAGCAGTTCTTC.